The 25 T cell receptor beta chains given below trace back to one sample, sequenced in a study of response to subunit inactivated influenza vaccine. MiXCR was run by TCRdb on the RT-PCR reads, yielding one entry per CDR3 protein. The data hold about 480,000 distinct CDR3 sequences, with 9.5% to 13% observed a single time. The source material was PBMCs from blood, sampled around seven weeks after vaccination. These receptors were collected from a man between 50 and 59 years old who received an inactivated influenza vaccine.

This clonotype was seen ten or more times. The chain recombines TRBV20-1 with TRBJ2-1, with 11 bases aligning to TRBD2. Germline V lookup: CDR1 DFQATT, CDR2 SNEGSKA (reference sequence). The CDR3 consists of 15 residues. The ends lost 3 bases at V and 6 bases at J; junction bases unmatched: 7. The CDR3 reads CSARVGLAGGNEQFF. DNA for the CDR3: TGCAGTGCTAGGGTCGGCCTAGCGGGAGGCAATGAGCAGTTCTTC.

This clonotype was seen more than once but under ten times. CDR3 DNA: TGTGCCAGCAGCGTAGTCCGAGAGGGGGCTTTCTTT. This gives the protein CASSVVREGAFF. The chain uses TRBV9 and TRBJ1-1; possibly TRBD1 for D (5 bases). V was pared by 0 bases and J by 11 bases, with 11 bases between. This CDR3 region has 12 residues. CDR1 is SGDLS, CDR2 YYNGEE, per germline.

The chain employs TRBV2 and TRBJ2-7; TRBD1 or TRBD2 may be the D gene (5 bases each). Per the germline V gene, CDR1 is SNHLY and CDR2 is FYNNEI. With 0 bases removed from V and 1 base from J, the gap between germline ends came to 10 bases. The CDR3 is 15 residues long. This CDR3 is CASSEARGLSYEQYF. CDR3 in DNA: TGTGCCAGCAGTGAAGCGAGGGGCCTATCCTACGAGCAGTACTTC.

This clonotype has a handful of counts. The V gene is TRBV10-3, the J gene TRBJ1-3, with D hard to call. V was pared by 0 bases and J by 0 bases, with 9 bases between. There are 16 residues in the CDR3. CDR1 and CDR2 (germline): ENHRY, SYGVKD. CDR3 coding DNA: TGTGCCATCAGTGAGTCGAACAGAATCTCTGGAAACACCATATATTTT. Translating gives CAISESNRISGNTIYF.

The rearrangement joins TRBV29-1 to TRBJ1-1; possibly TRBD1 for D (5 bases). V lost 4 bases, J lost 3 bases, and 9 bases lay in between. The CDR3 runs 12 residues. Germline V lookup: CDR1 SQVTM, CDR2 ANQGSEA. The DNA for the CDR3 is TGCAGCGTTGCATGGGGGGACACTGAAGCTTTCTTT. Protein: CSVAWGDTEAFF.

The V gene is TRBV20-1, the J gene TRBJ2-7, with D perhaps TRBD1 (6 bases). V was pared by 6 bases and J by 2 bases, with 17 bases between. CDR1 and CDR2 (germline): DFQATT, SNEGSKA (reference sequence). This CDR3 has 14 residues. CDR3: CSATQAGATYEQYF. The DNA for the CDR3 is TGCAGTGCCACTCAAGCAGGGGCAACCTACGAGCAGTACTTC.

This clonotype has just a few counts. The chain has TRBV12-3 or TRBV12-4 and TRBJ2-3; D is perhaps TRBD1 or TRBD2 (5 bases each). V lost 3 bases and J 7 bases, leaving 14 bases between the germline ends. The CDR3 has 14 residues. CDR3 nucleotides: TGTGCCAGCAGTTTTATGGGGGTCAGGTATACGCAGTATTTT. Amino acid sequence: CASSFMGVRYTQYF.

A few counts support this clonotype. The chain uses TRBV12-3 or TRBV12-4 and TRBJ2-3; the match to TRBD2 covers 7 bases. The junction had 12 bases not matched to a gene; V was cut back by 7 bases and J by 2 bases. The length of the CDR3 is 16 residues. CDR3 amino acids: CASTKGGGYYTDTQYF. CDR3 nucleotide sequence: TGTGCCAGCACCAAGGGCGGGGGATACTACACAGATACGCAGTATTTT.

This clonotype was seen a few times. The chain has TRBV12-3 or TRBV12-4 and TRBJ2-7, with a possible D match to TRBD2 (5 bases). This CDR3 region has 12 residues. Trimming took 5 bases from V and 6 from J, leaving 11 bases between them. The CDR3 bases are TGTGCCAGCAGTCCCGGCGGGTTCGAGCAGTACTTC. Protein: CASSPGGFEQYF.

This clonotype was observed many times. The DNA for the CDR3 is TGCGCCAGCAGCTTGGGACAGGCGAACACAGATACGCAGTATTTT. Its protein product is CASSLGQANTDTQYF. The V and J genes are TRBV5-1 and TRBJ2-3, with a possible D match to TRBD1 (6 bases). From germline, CDR1 is SGHRS and CDR2 YFSETQ. V was trimmed by 0 bases and J by 2 bases, leaving 10 bases between them. The CDR3 extends over 15 amino acids.

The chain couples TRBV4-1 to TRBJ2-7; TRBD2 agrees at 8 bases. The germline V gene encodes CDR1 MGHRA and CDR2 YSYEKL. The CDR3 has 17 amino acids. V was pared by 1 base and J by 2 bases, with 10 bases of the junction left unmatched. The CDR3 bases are TGCGCCAGCAGCCAAGTAGGTTTGGGACTAGGTACCTACGAGCAGTACTTC. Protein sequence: CASSQVGLGLGTYEQYF.

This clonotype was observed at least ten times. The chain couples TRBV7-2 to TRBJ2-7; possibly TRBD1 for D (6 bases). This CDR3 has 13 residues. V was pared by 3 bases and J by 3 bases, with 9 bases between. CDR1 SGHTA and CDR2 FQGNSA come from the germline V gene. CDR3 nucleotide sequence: TGTGCCAGCAGCTTCGGGGACATCTACGAGCAGTACTTC. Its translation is CASSFGDIYEQYF.

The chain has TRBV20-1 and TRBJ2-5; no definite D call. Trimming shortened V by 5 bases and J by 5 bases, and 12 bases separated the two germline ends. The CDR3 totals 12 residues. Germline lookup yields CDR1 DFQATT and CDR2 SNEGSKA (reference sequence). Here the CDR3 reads CSAFRTAETQYF. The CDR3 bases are TGCAGTGCTTTTAGGACCGCGGAGACCCAGTACTTC.

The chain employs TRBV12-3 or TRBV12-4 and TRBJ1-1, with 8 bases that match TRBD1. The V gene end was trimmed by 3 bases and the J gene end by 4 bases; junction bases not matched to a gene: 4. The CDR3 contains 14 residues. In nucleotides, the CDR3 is TGTGCCAGCAGTTTGGGGACAGGAGCCACTGAAGCTTTCTTT. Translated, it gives CASSLGTGATEAFF.

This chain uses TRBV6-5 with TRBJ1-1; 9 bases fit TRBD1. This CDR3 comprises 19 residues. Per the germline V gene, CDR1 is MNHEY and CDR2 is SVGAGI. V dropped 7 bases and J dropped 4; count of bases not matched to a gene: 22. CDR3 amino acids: CASISSRQTGGVRLTEAFF. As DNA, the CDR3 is TGTGCCAGCATTTCTTCCCGGCAGACAGGGGGGGTACGACTCACTGAAGCTTTCTTT.

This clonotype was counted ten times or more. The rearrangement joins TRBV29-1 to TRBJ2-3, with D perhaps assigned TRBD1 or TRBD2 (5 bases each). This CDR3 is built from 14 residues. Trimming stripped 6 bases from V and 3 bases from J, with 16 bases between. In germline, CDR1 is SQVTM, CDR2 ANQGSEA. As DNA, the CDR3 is TGCAGCGTCAACCGGGACGCAAATACAGATACGCAGTATTTT. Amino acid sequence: CSVNRDANTDTQYF.

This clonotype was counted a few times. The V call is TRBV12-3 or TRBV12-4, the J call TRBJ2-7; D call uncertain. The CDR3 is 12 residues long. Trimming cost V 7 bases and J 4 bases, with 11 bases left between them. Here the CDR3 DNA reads TGTGCCAGCACCGACACTGGTTACGAGCAGTACTTC. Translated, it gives CASTDTGYEQYF.

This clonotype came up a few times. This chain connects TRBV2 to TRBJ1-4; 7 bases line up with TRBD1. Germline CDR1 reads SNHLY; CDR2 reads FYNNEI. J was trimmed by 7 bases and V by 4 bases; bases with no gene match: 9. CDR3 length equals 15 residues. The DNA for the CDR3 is TGTGCCAGCAGTGCGACCGGGACAGTTCGTGAAAAACTGTTTTTT. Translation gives CASSATGTVREKLFF. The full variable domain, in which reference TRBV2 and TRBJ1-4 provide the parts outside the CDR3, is EPEVTQTPSHQVTQMGQEVILRCVPISNHLYFYWYRQILGQKVEFLVSFYNNEISEKSEIFDDQFSVERPDGSNFTLKIRSTKLEDSAMYFCASSATGTVREKLFFGSGTQLSVL.

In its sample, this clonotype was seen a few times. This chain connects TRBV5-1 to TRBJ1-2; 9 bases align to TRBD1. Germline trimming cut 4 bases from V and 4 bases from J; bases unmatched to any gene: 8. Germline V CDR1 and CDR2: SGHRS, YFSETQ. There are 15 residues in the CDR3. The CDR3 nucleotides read TGCGCCAGCAGCCAGACAGGGGGACTTTCCTATGGCTACACCTTC. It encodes CASSQTGGLSYGYTF.

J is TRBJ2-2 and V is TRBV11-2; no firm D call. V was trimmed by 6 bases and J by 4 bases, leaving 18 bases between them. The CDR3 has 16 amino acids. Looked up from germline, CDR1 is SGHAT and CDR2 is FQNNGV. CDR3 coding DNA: TGTGCCAGCAGGAATCCGGGTGCGAAGAGCACCGGGGAGCTGTTTTTT. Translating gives CASRNPGAKSTGELFF.

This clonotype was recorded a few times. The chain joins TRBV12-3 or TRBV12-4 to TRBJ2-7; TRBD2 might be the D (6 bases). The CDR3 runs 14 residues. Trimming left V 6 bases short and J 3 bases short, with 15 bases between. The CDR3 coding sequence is TGTGCCAGCAGCCCCGGACTACCCGACTACGAGCAGTACTTC. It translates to CASSPGLPDYEQYF.

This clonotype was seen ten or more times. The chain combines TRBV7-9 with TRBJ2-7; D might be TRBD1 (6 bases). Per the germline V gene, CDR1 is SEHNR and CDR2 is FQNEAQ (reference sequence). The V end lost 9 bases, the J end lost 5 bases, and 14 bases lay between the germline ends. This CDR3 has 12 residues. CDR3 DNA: TGTGCCAGTACCAGGGGTCTTGACGAGCAGTACTTC. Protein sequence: CASTRGLDEQYF.

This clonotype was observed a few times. CDR3: CASSQEGGAYNEQFF. CDR3 nucleotide sequence: TGTGCCAGCAGCCAAGAGGGGGGGGCCTACAATGAGCAGTTCTTC. The rearrangement links TRBV3-1 to TRBJ2-1, with 7 bases lining up with TRBD2. The CDR3 extends over 15 amino acids. Germline assignment: CDR1 LGHDT and CDR2 YNNKEL (reference sequence). Trimming cost V 0 bases and J 2 bases; bases outside gene matches: 1.

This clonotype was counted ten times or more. This CDR3 reads CASSLRGTNGANVLTF. CDR3 nucleotides: TGTGCCAGCAGTCTCAGAGGGACTAATGGGGCCAACGTCCTGACTTTC. The genes are TRBV12-3 or TRBV12-4 and TRBJ2-6; 7 bases match TRBD2. The CDR3 totals 16 residues. V lost 5 bases to trimming and J lost 3 bases; unmatched junction nucleotides: 7.

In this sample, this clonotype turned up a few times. CDR3 sequence (DNA): TGTGCCAGCAGCCAAGAAATTAGCGGGGCCTACACAGATACGCAGTATTTT. Its protein product is CASSQEISGAYTDTQYF. V gene TRBV3-1 combines with J gene TRBJ2-3; TRBD2 agrees at 8 bases. Looked up from germline, CDR1 is LGHDT and CDR2 is YNNKEL (reference sequence). V trimming: 0 bases; J trimming: 2 bases; junction bases outside the gene matches: 7. The CDR3 is 17 amino acids.